These T cell receptor beta chains were read from a single sample in a study of T-cell reconstitution after alpha-beta-depleted transplantation in children. Each CDR3 protein is one row after TCRdb ran MiXCR on the PCR reads. The sample holds about 300,000 distinct CDR3 sequences, roughly a tenth seen once. Sequenced here: PBMCs, sampled before TCRalphabeta/CD19-depleted stem cell transplant. All receptors come from a boy under two years old with acute myeloid leukemia, due to receive a stem cell transplant. Each CDR3 is given with its conserved first and last residue. D genes are given only for firm matches. For some rows the clone size is stated as once, few or many, or as a class when expanded; others skip it.

v_gene	abundance	j_gene	d_gene	CDR3aa	CDR3nt
TRBV28	many	TRBJ2-5	TRBD2	CASSLTRGGYSQETQYF	TGTGCCAGCAGTTTAACTCGCGGGGGGTACTCCCAAGAGACCCAGTACTTC
TRBV27	many	TRBJ2-1	NA	CASSFRGERNEQFF	TGTGCCAGCAGTTTTAGGGGAGAGAGGAATGAGCAGTTCTTC
TRBV7-2	many	TRBJ1-1	NA	CASSFEAFF	TGTGCCAGCAGCTTTGAAGCTTTCTTT
TRBV4-2	few	TRBJ2-5	TRBD2	CASSQDRASGRVETQYF	TGTGCCAGCAGCCAAGATCGGGCTAGCGGGAGGGTTGAGACCCAGTACTTC
TRBV11-2	NA	TRBJ2-3	NA	CASSLVGGGQGPGDTQYF	TGTGCCAGCAGCTTAGTCGGGGGAGGGCAGGGGCCGGGAGATACGCAGTATTTT
TRBV27	NA	TRBJ2-2	TRBD2	CASSQLSGANTGELFF	TGTGCCAGCAGTCAGCTTAGCGGGGCGAACACCGGGGAGCTGTTTTTT
TRBV11-2	many	TRBJ2-1	TRBD2	CASSLVVFGTSGSNEQFF	TGTGCCAGCAGCTTAGTCGTCTTCGGGACTAGCGGGAGCAATGAGCAGTTCTTC
TRBV20-1	many	TRBJ2-4	TRBD2	CSASGGASGGLSKNIQYF	TGCAGTGCTAGTGGAGGGGCTAGCGGGGGTTTAAGCAAAAACATTCAGTACTTC
TRBV10-2	NA	TRBJ2-5	NA	CASSDPGLERGETQYF	TGCGCCAGCAGTGACCCGGGGCTAGAAAGGGGAGAGACCCAGTACTTC
TRBV20-1	few	TRBJ2-3	NA	CSASISTDTQYF	TGCAGTGCTAGTATATCCACAGATACGCAGTATTTT
TRBV6-1	many	TRBJ1-1	NA	CASSAARTKLSTEAFF	TGTGCCAGCAGTGCTGCTCGGACAAAATTGAGCACTGAAGCTTTCTTT
TRBV20-1	many	TRBJ2-1	TRBD2	CSAAGAGVTNEQFF	TGCAGTGCGGCAGGAGCGGGGGTGACCAATGAGCAGTTCTTC
TRBV28	NA	TRBJ2-1	TRBD2	CASSFLLAAYNEQFF	TGTGCCAGCAGTTTTTTACTAGCGGCATACAATGAGCAGTTCTTC
TRBV11-2	many	TRBJ2-1	TRBD2	CASSRTSGNGEQFF	TGTGCCAGCAGCAGAACTAGCGGGAACGGTGAGCAGTTCTTC
TRBV7-3	many	TRBJ2-1	TRBD2	CASSTLAGAYNEQFF	TGTGCCAGCAGCACGTTAGCGGGAGCCTACAATGAGCAGTTCTTC
TRBV5-5	many	TRBJ1-1	NA	CASSLEQRGTEAFF	TGTGCCAGCAGCTTGGAACAACGGGGTACTGAAGCTTTCTTT